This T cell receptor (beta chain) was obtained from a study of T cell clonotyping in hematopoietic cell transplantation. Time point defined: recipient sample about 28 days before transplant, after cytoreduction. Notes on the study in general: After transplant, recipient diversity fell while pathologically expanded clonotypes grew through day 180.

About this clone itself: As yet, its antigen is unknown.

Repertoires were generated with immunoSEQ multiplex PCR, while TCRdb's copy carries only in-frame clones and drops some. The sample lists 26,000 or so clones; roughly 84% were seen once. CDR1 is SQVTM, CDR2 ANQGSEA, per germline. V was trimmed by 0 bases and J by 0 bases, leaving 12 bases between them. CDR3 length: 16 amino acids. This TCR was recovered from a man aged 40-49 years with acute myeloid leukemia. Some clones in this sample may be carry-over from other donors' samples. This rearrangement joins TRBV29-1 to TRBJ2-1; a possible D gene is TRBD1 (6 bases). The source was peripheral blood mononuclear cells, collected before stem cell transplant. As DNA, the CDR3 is TGCAGCGTTGAAGATCTGGACAGTAGCTCCTACAATGAGCAGTTCTTC. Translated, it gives CSVEDLDSSSYNEQFF.